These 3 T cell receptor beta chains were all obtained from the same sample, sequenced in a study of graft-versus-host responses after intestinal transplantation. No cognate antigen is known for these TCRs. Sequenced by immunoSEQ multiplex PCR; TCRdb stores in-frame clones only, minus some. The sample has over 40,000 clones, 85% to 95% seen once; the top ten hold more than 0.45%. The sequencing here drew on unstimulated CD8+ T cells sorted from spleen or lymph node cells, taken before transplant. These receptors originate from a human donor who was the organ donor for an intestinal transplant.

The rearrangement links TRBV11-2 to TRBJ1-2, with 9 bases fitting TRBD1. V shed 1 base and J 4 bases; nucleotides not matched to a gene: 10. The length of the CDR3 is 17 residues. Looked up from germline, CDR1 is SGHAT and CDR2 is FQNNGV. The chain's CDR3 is CASSLGPLPTGGYGYTF. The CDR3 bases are TGTGCCAGCAGCTTAGGCCCCCTCCCGACAGGGGGCTATGGCTACACCTTC.

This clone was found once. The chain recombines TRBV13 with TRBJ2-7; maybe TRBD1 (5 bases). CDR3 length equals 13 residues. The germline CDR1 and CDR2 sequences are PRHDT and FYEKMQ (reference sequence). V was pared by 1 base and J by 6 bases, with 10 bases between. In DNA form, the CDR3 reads TGTGCCAGCAGCTTAGAGGGCAGGGCCGAGCAGTACTTC. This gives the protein CASSLEGRAEQYF.

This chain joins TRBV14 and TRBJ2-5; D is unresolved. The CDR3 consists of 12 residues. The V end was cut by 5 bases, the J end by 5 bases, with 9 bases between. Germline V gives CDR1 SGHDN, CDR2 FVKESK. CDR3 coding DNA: TGTGCCAGCAGCAGACGTGAGGAGACCCAGTACTTC. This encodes CASSRREETQYF.